This entry concerns a single T cell receptor beta chain. Method: immunoSEQ multiplex PCR; TCRdb's copy keeps in-frame clones and lacks some. The sample lists about 210,000 clones; almost 85% were seen once. This entry belongs to a study of blood T cell repertoires in COVID-19. Germline V gene data show CDR1 as KGHSH and CDR2 as LQKENI. Trimming pared 2 bases from V and 2 bases from J, leaving 9 bases between. The CDR3 loop spans 14 amino acids. This chain links TRBV18 with TRBJ1-1; tentatively, D is TRBD1 (5 bases). The clonotype was recovered from a man over 45 with COVID-19, enrolled during active disease. Sequenced material: peripheral blood. The CDR3 sequence: CASSPSGGNTEAFF. The CDR3, as DNA: TGTGCCAGCTCACCATCGGGGGGAAACACTGAAGCTTTCTTT.